The 13 T cell receptor beta chains in this list originate from one sample, sequenced in a study of T-cell memory formation after mild COVID-19. One entry per CDR3 protein, called by TCRdb with MiXCR from the 5' RACE reads. The sample consists of 350,000 to 500,000 distinct CDR3 sequences, around 22% of them appearing once. The sequenced sample was PBMCs or a T cell subset sorted from them (not recorded which). These receptor sequences come from an adult woman who had mild COVID-19 (a few samples of this study predate the infection). Cell type and time point are not known.

This clonotype was counted a few times. The V call is TRBV2, the J call TRBJ2-7, with D tentatively TRBD1 (6 bases). Germline V gene sequence: CDR1 SNHLY, CDR2 FYNNEI. V gave up 6 bases and J gave up 1 base, with 16 bases separating them. The CDR3 has 15 residues. The CDR3 DNA reads TGTGCCAGCAGAGCCGGGACACTGATATCCTACGAGCAGTACTTC. Translation gives CASRAGTLISYEQYF.

This clonotype was picked up a small number of times. The gene calls are TRBV7-3 and TRBJ2-1; D possibly corresponds to TRBD2 (6 bases). The V and J ends lost 5 bases and 12 bases respectively, with 17 bases between them. CDR3 length: 13 amino acids. Germline loops: CDR1 SGHTA, CDR2 FQGTGA. In DNA, the CDR3 is TGTGCCAGCAGCCTCGACTACCGGGAGAGGCAGTTCTTC. Protein: CASSLDYRERQFF.

This clonotype was seen only a few times. V and J are TRBV14 and TRBJ2-3, with D possibly matching TRBD2 (6 bases). Trimming removed 1 base from V and 2 bases from J, with 13 bases in between. Germline CDR1 SGHDN, CDR2 FVKESK. The CDR3 sequence is 16 residues long. The CDR3 coding sequence is TGTGCCAGCAGCCAAGTAGGGGCGGGAACCACAGATACGCAGTATTTT. It encodes CASSQVGAGTTDTQYF. Using reference TRBV14 and TRBJ2-3 for the parts outside the CDR3, the full variable domain is EAGVTQFPSHSVIEKGQTVTLRCDPISGHDNLYWYRRVMGKEIKFLLHFVKESKQDESGMPNNRFLAERTGGTYSTLKVQPAELEDSGVYFCASSQVGAGTTDTQYFGPGTRLTVL.

The chain has TRBV5-1 and TRBJ1-1; 7 bases map to TRBD1. Germline CDR1 is SGHRS and CDR2 is YFSETQ. The V and J ends lost 4 bases and 1 base, in that order; junction bases with no gene match: 4. The CDR3 sequence is 14 residues long. This CDR3 is CASSVTGSNTEAFF. In DNA, the CDR3 is TGCGCCAGCAGCGTGACAGGGTCGAACACTGAAGCTTTCTTT.

A few counts support this clonotype. This chain uses TRBV29-1 with TRBJ1-2; D gene ambiguous. The V end was cut by 6 bases, the J end by 2 bases, with 10 bases between. The CDR3 length is 12 residues. Germline V CDR1 and CDR2: SQVTM, ANQGSEA. CDR3 sequence (DNA): TGCAGCGTCCAGGTCCTGAACTATGGCTACACCTTC. Its protein is CSVQVLNYGYTF.

V usage is TRBV12-3 or TRBV12-4 and J usage is TRBJ2-7; TRBD1 aligns across 7 bases. The J segment lost 2 bases and the V segment lost 7 bases, leaving 8 bases of the junction unmatched. This CDR3 spans 14 amino acids. CDR3 in amino acids: CASTLGDSPYEQYF. As DNA, the CDR3 is TGTGCCAGCACCCTCGGGGACAGCCCCTACGAGCAGTACTTC.

This clonotype was counted a few times. The chain combines TRBV28 with TRBJ1-5; D is perhaps TRBD1 (5 bases). The ends were cut back, 0 bases at V and 3 bases at J, with 12 bases in the middle. Germline-derived CDR1 and CDR2 are MDHEN and SYDVKM. The CDR3 runs to 16 residues. The CDR3 here is CASSLWGGPINQPQHF. CDR3 DNA sequence: TGTGCCAGCAGTTTATGGGGGGGACCGATCAATCAGCCCCAGCATTTT.

The chain couples TRBV9 to TRBJ2-2, with D maybe TRBD1 (6 bases). Between the trimmed V and J ends, which lost 4 bases and 1 base, there was a span of 14 bases. This CDR3 has 16 amino acids. Germline V CDR1 and CDR2: SGDLS, YYNGEE. The CDR3 spells CASSPQTGENTGELFF. The CDR3 DNA reads TGTGCCAGCAGCCCCCAGACAGGAGAGAACACCGGGGAGCTGTTTTTT.

J is TRBJ2-7 and V is TRBV6-5; the D is unclear. Germline V lookup: CDR1 MNHEY, CDR2 SVGAGI. V gave up 2 bases and J gave up 7 bases, with 9 bases separating them. This CDR3 contains 12 residues. CDR3 nucleotides: TGTGCCAGCAGTTACCCGTTAGGGGAGCAGTACTTC. It yields the protein CASSYPLGEQYF.

The chain employs TRBV4-1 and TRBJ2-3; D is uncertain. The V gene's germline CDR1 is MGHRA and CDR2 YSYEKL. The CDR3 totals 15 residues. The V end was cut by 0 bases, the J end by 9 bases, with 16 bases between. As DNA, the CDR3 is TGCGCCAGCAGCCAAGAAGGTACTGGGGTCTCCACGCAGTATTTT. Protein sequence: CASSQEGTGVSTQYF.

The table lists this clonotype with a few counts. The chain carries TRBV7-6 and TRBJ2-5; 11 bases agree with TRBD2. J lost 4 bases, V lost 5 bases, and 12 bases had no gene match. The CDR3 loop spans 17 amino acids. The germline gives CDR1 SGHVS, CDR2 FNYEAQ. The CDR3 protein is CASSVISGGASVETQYF. CDR3 sequence (DNA): TGTGCCAGCAGCGTCATTAGCGGGGGGGCTAGTGTAGAGACCCAGTACTTC. Full variable domain (rest looked up from reference TRBV7-6 and TRBJ2-5): GAGVSQSPRYKVTKRGQDVALRCDPISGHVSLYWYRQALGQGPEFLTYFNYEAQQDKSGLPNDRFSAERPEGSISTLTIQRTEQRDSAMYRCASSVISGGASVETQYFGPGTRLLVL.

This clonotype was counted a few times. The chain couples TRBV27 to TRBJ1-1; unclear D gene. The germline gives CDR1 MNHEY, CDR2 SMNVEV (reference sequence). V was shortened by 5 bases and J by 0 bases, with 10 bases between the two germline ends. The CDR3 length is 14 residues. DNA of the CDR3: TGTGCCAGCAGTGACCTAGGGTTGAACACTGAAGCTTTCTTT. Residues: CASSDLGLNTEAFF.

The chain carries TRBV12-3 or TRBV12-4 and TRBJ2-3; perhaps TRBD2 as D (6 bases). The V end was cut by 6 bases, the J end by 2 bases, with 21 bases between. The CDR3 runs 17 residues. CDR3 bases: TGTGCCAGCAGCCCGGGGGTACAGTCGTGGGTCACAGATACGCAGTATTTT. Protein: CASSPGVQSWVTDTQYF.